Below, 20 T cell receptor beta chains from the same sample are listed, as sequenced in a study of cytomegalovirus exposure and HLA in healthy donors. PCR primers comprised 60 Vbeta and 13 Jbeta primers. Assay: immunoSEQ multiplex PCR; the TCRdb copy retains only in-frame clones and omits some. The data contain 150,000 to 200,000 clones, roughly 79% of them seen just once; the ten biggest clones take up roughly 1.9%. The sequenced sample was PBMCs. The origin of the receptors is a woman under 40 in good health and CMV-seropositive.

The genes are TRBV6-5 and TRBJ1-2; 10 bases fit TRBD1. This CDR3 spans 12 amino acids. V was clipped by 7 bases and J by 11 bases; unmatched bases: 7. CDR1 and CDR2 (germline): MNHEY, SVGAGI. CDR3 DNA: TGTGCCAGCAAAACCGGGACAGGGGTATACACCTTC. Its translation: CASKTGTGVYTF.

This sequence joins TRBV7-2 and TRBJ2-5; D perhaps matches TRBD2 (6 bases). CDR3 length equals 16 residues. CDR1 SGHTA and CDR2 FQGNSA come from the germline V gene. V lost 4 bases, J lost 2 bases, and 17 bases lay in between. CDR3 sequence (DNA): TGTGCCAGCAGCTACGAAGGTAGCGGAGGACAAGAGACCCAGTACTTC. It specifies CASSYEGSGGQETQYF.

The V and J genes are TRBV29-1 and TRBJ2-7; 7 bases are shared with TRBD1. The germline gives CDR1 SQVTM, CDR2 ANQGSEA. Unmatched junction bases numbered 17, after V lost 6 bases and J lost 3 bases. CDR3 length equals 16 residues. The CDR3 loop is CSVLKLRDSYFYEQYF. The CDR3 bases are TGCAGCGTACTAAAGCTTCGGGACAGTTACTTCTACGAGCAGTACTTC.

The V gene is TRBV9, the J gene TRBJ1-2; D is undetermined. The CDR3 contains 13 residues. V was clipped by 0 bases and J by 6 bases, with 9 bases between them. Germline lookup yields CDR1 SGDLS and CDR2 YYNGEE. For the CDR3, the DNA is TGTGCCAGCAGCGTAGTAGCTGAGGATGGCTACACCTTC. Translating gives CASSVVAEDGYTF.

This clone was observed a few times. The gene calls are TRBV30 and TRBJ1-1, with TRBD1 matching over 7 bases. In germline, CDR1 is GTSNPN, CDR2 SVGIG (reference sequence). The CDR3 runs to 13 residues. V lost 3 bases to trimming and J lost 4 bases; unmatched junction nucleotides: 5. CDR3 residues: CAWRAGGSTEAFF. CDR3 sequence (DNA): TGTGCCTGGAGAGCAGGGGGAAGCACTGAAGCTTTCTTT.

This clone was detected a few times. This chain uses TRBV4-3 with TRBJ2-7; D not certain. This CDR3 comprises 15 residues. Germline V gene lookup returns CDR1 LGHNA and CDR2 YSLEER. The V end lost 1 base, the J end lost 0 bases, and 10 bases lay between the germline ends. The CDR3, as DNA: TGCGCCAGCAGCCAAGGACATCCGCCCTCCTACGAGCAGTACTTC. Translated, it gives CASSQGHPPSYEQYF.

This sequence joins TRBV15 and TRBJ1-1, with TRBD1 identical over 7 bases. The CDR3 covers 14 residues. V gave up 0 bases and J gave up 7 bases; unmatched junction bases: 5. CDR1 is LNHNV, CDR2 YYDKDF, per germline (reference sequence). Here the CDR3 DNA reads TGTGCCACCAGCAGAGATCGCCGGGACAGTGAAGCTTTCTTT. Translated, it gives CATSRDRRDSEAFF. Full variable domain (rest looked up from reference TRBV15 and TRBJ1-1): DAMVIQNPRYQVTQFGKPVTLSCSQTLNHNVMYWYQQKSSQAPKLLFHYYDKDFNNEADTPDNFQSRRPNTSFCFLDIRSPGLGDTAMYLCATSRDRRDSEAFFGQGTRLTVV.

The chain has TRBV7-9 and TRBJ1-4; TRBD1 matches at 8 bases. J gave up 5 bases and V 1 base, and 6 bases lay outside the gene matches. Germline CDR1 and CDR2: SEHNR and FQNEAQ (reference sequence). The CDR3 sequence is 16 residues long. CDR3 sequence: CASSLEGTGPNEKLFF. DNA of the CDR3: TGTGCCAGCAGCTTAGAGGGGACAGGTCCGAATGAAAAACTGTTTTTT.

This clone showed up just once. The CDR3 DNA is TGCAGCGTTTTTGGGACTAGCGGGAGAGAGACCCACAATGAGCAGTTCTTC. It codes for CSVFGTSGRETHNEQFF. The chain has TRBV29-1 and TRBJ2-1; TRBD2 aligns across 14 bases. V trimming: 5 bases; J trimming: 5 bases; junction bases outside the gene matches: 11. Germline lookup yields CDR1 SQVTM and CDR2 ANQGSEA. This CDR3 is 17 amino acids long.

This clone has more than one count but fewer than ten. The chain uses TRBV5-4 and TRBJ1-1, with a tentative D call TRBD1 (5 bases). The CDR3 contains 14 residues. The germline V and J ends were trimmed by 2 bases and 4 bases, with 12 bases remaining between them. CDR1 and CDR2 (germline): SGHNT, YYREEE (reference sequence). The CDR3, as DNA: TGTGCCAGCAGCTTCCTTTGGGGGGGCACTGAAGCTTTCTTT. This encodes CASSFLWGGTEAFF.

The chain carries TRBV19 and TRBJ1-2; 7 bases fit TRBD1. Germline CDR1 reads LNHDA; CDR2 reads SQIVND (reference sequence). V lost 3 bases, J lost 6 bases, and 10 bases stayed unmatched. This CDR3 spans 15 amino acids. The CDR3 coding sequence is TGTGCCAGTAGTATGCCGGACAGGACATATAATGGCTACACCTTC. Amino acids: CASSMPDRTYNGYTF.

This clone occurred a few times. The V gene is TRBV4-3, the J gene TRBJ2-7; D is possibly TRBD1 (6 bases). Germline assignment: CDR1 LGHNA and CDR2 YSLEER. This CDR3 region has 15 residues. Between the trimmed V and J ends, which lost 0 bases and 6 bases, there was a span of 15 bases. CDR3: CASSQDKDSLPEQYF. The CDR3 DNA is TGCGCCAGCAGCCAAGATAAGGACAGCCTCCCCGAGCAGTACTTC.

The V call is TRBV7-2, the J call TRBJ2-2; D is perhaps TRBD1 (6 bases). Trimming cost V 5 bases and J 4 bases, with 20 bases left between them. CDR1 SGHTA and CDR2 FQGNSA come from the germline V gene. This CDR3 region has 17 residues. The CDR3 protein is CASSPHRVGPSTGELFF. The CDR3 DNA is TGTGCCAGCAGCCCCCACAGGGTCGGTCCCTCCACCGGGGAGCTGTTTTTT.

The chain links TRBV19 to TRBJ2-7; D is perhaps TRBD1 (5 bases). Germline V gene sequence: CDR1 LNHDA, CDR2 SQIVND (reference sequence). V was pared by 0 bases and J by 0 bases, with 12 bases between. The CDR3 runs to 16 residues. The CDR3 region has the DNA TGTGCCAGTAGTATAGATCAACAGGCTAGCTCCTACGAGCAGTACTTC. This encodes CASSIDQQASSYEQYF.

The rearrangement joins TRBV18 to TRBJ2-2; D might be TRBD2 (6 bases). The germline V and J ends were trimmed by 4 bases and 1 base, with 10 bases remaining between them. The CDR3 contains 15 residues. Germline CDR1 reads KGHSH; CDR2 reads LQKENI. CDR3 loop: CASSLLAENTGELFF. Here the CDR3 DNA reads TGTGCCAGCTCACTGTTAGCGGAGAACACCGGGGAGCTGTTTTTT.

This chain uses TRBV30 with TRBJ1-2; D is possibly TRBD1 (5 bases). In germline, CDR1 is GTSNPN, CDR2 SVGIG (reference sequence). Trimming removed 6 bases from V and 2 bases from J, with 7 bases in between. The CDR3 runs to 11 residues. As DNA, the CDR3 is TGTGCCTGTCAGGGAAACTATGGCTACACCTTC. Translation gives CACQGNYGYTF.

This clone came up a few times. This chain uses TRBV7-2 with TRBJ2-7; no definite D call. V was pared by 1 base and J by 0 bases, with 13 bases between. The CDR3 runs 16 residues. CDR1 SGHTA and CDR2 FQGNSA come from the germline V gene. The CDR3 bases are TGTGCCAGCAGCTTAGAAGAGACTTTCAGCTCCTACGAGCAGTACTTC. Translating it yields CASSLEETFSSYEQYF.

This chain connects TRBV10-3 to TRBJ2-1; 7 bases match TRBD2. Germline trimming cut 4 bases from V and 7 bases from J; bases unmatched to any gene: 10. The CDR3 length is 15 residues. CDR1 and CDR2 (germline): ENHRY, SYGVKD. The chain's CDR3 is CAISGSGGSFNEQFF. The DNA of the CDR3 is TGTGCCATCAGTGGTTCGGGCGGGAGTTTTAATGAGCAGTTCTTC.

J is TRBJ2-7 and V is TRBV5-1; weak D call: TRBD2 (5 bases). Germline assignment: CDR1 SGHRS and CDR2 YFSETQ. This CDR3 contains 12 residues. V dropped 3 bases and J dropped 5 bases, with 9 bases sitting between them. The CDR3 loop reads CASSSTKDEQYF. CDR3 nucleotide sequence: TGCGCCAGCAGCTCGACTAAAGACGAGCAGTACTTC.

The chain combines TRBV10-3 with TRBJ1-4, with TRBD1 identical over 9 bases. The CDR3 has 16 amino acids. Germline-derived CDR1 and CDR2 are ENHRY and SYGVKD. J gave up 8 bases and V 3 bases, and 10 bases lay outside the gene matches. The CDR3 reads CAISDQLGQGSEKLFF. CDR3 bases: TGTGCCATCAGTGACCAGCTGGGACAGGGAAGCGAAAAACTGTTTTTT.